These 22 T cell receptor beta chains were sequenced from one sample in a study of identical twins. TCRdb processed the 5' RACE reads anew with MiXCR; each CDR3 protein has one entry. The sample shows about 690,000 distinct CDR3 sequences, 6.1% of them seen only once. The sequenced sample was naive T cells sorted from blood. The receptor source for this set is a man aged 18 to 29 in good health.

This clonotype was recorded at least ten times. The chain joins TRBV20-1 to TRBJ2-7; TRBD2 agrees at 7 bases. In germline, CDR1 is DFQATT, CDR2 SNEGSKA (reference sequence). The CDR3 runs 13 residues. After removal of 4 bases from V and 0 bases from J, the junction contained 3 bases not matched to a gene. CDR3 in amino acids: CSANRDYSYEQYF. CDR3 DNA: TGCAGTGCTAACCGGGACTACTCCTACGAGCAGTACTTC.

In its sample, this clonotype was seen many times. V usage is TRBV12-3 or TRBV12-4 and J usage is TRBJ1-1; 8 bases line up with TRBD1. The CDR3 has 14 amino acids. Losses at the gene ends were 6 bases for V and 5 bases for J; bases not matched to a gene: 8. The CDR3, as DNA: TGTGCCAGCAGGTCCAGGGGGCGGGGAACTGAAGCTTTCTTT. Amino acids: CASRSRGRGTEAFF.

The chain is built from TRBV21-1 and TRBJ2-5; TRBD2 is taken as the D call from the table, unchecked against the DNA. TRBV21-1 is designated a pseudogene. The length of the CDR3 is 15 residues. The CDR3 loop reads CASSRPTSEQETQYF. The CDR3 bases are TGTGCCAGCAGCCGGCCGACTAGCGAACAAGAGACCCAGTACTTC.

This clonotype has ten or more counts. V gene TRBV20-1 combines with J gene TRBJ1-4; D gene uncertain. The CDR3 loop spans 12 amino acids. In germline, CDR1 is DFQATT, CDR2 SNEGSKA (reference sequence). V lost 6 bases and J 6 bases, leaving 11 bases between the germline ends. The CDR3 DNA sequence: TGCAGTGCCTTCAGACCGGATGAAAAACTGTTTTTT. Translation gives CSAFRPDEKLFF.

A few counts support this clonotype. The chain couples TRBV21-1 to TRBJ2-5; the tabulated D call, TRBD1, remains unverified against the DNA. TRBV21-1 is a known pseudogene. This CDR3 has 14 amino acids. The CDR3 bases are TGTGCCAGCACGCCACCTATCGCCGGGGAGACCCAGTACTTC. This encodes CASTPPIAGETQYF.

This clonotype was picked up many times. J is TRBJ2-5 and V is TRBV25-1; no reliable D call. This CDR3 comprises 13 residues. Germline assignment: CDR1 MGHDK and CDR2 SYGVNS. Trimming took 5 bases from V and 5 from J, leaving 12 bases between them. The CDR3 nucleotides are TGTGCCAGCAGTAAGGGTGTTCAGGAGACCCAGTACTTC. Its protein product is CASSKGVQETQYF. Complete variable domain (other parts from reference TRBV25-1 and TRBJ2-5): EADIYQTPRYLVIGTGKKITLECSQTMGHDKMYWYQQDPGMELHLIHYSYGVNSTEKGDLSSESTVSRIRTEHFPLTLESARPSHTSQYLCASSKGVQETQYFGPGTRLLVL.

This clonotype was picked up many times. The chain couples TRBV20-1 to TRBJ2-5, with D possibly being TRBD2 (6 bases). Deletions cut 5 bases from V and 5 bases from J, with 21 bases between. Germline CDR1 DFQATT, CDR2 SNEGSKA (reference sequence). This CDR3 spans 15 amino acids. CDR3 in amino acids: CSAFTGTLRRETQYF. The CDR3 DNA is TGCAGTGCTTTTACCGGGACTCTCCGCCGGGAGACCCAGTACTTC.

This clonotype was counted many times. This sequence joins TRBV10-3 and TRBJ2-5; D remains unclear. CDR1 and CDR2 (germline): ENHRY, SYGVKD. Trimming removed 5 bases from V and 4 bases from J, with 14 bases in between. The CDR3 is 14 amino acids. In nucleotides, the CDR3 is TGTGCCATCAGTCCCGGATCGAAGTCAGAGACCCAGTACTTC. Protein product: CAISPGSKSETQYF.

Many counts were recorded for this clonotype. The J gene is TRBJ2-2, the V gene TRBV18, with 7 bases matching TRBD2. The CDR3 is 14 amino acids. Trimming removed 6 bases from V and 9 bases from J; junction bases left unmatched: 10. CDR1 KGHSH and CDR2 LQKENI come from the germline V gene. CDR3 residues: CASSPREVRRELFF. The CDR3 coding sequence is TGTGCCAGCTCGCCCCGGGAGGTACGCCGGGAGCTGTTTTTT.

This clonotype was observed at least ten times. V and J are TRBV7-2 and TRBJ1-1; TRBD1 is a possible D gene (5 bases). The CDR3 sequence is 12 residues long. CDR1 is SGHTA and CDR2 is FQGNSA in the germline V gene. The V end was cut by 0 bases, the J end by 11 bases, with 10 bases between. The CDR3 DNA sequence: TGTGCCAGCAGCTTAGCGGGGGGACGTGCTTTCTTT. This codes for CASSLAGGRAFF. Looking up the rest from reference TRBV7-2 and TRBJ1-1 gives the full variable domain: GAGVSQSPSNKVTEKGKDVELRCDPISGHTALYWYRQSLGQGLEFLIYFQGNSAPDKSGLPSDRFSAERTGGSVSTLTIQRTQQEDSAVYLCASSLAGGRAFFGQGTRLTVV.

In its sample, this clonotype was seen many times. The rearrangement uses TRBV10-3 and TRBJ2-7, with 11 bases that match TRBD1. The J segment lost 3 bases and the V segment lost 6 bases, leaving 4 bases of the junction unmatched. Germline CDR1 reads ENHRY; CDR2 reads SYGVKD. This CDR3 has 14 amino acids. CDR3 sequence (DNA): TGTGCCATCAGAACCGGGACAGGGGGCTACGAGCAGTACTTC. Its protein product is CAIRTGTGGYEQYF.

This clonotype was seen ten or more times. The chain couples TRBV12-3 or TRBV12-4 to TRBJ2-5; tentative D call: TRBD1 (6 bases). The V end lost 3 bases, the J end lost 5 bases, and 16 bases lay between the germline ends. The CDR3 contains 15 residues. The CDR3 spells CASSFSGALGETQYF. In nucleotides, the CDR3 is TGTGCCAGCAGTTTCTCAGGGGCGCTGGGGGAGACCCAGTACTTC.

This clonotype showed up many times. The chain carries TRBV29-1 and TRBJ2-7, with D possibly matching TRBD1 (6 bases). Trimming took 6 bases from V and 2 from J, leaving 11 bases between them. The CDR3 spans 12 residues. Germline CDR1 is SQVTM and CDR2 is ANQGSEA. As DNA, the CDR3 is TGCAGCGTGCGAGGGGGAGCCTACGAGCAGTACTTC. Translation: CSVRGGAYEQYF.

This clonotype was seen ten or more times. The chain employs TRBV20-1 and TRBJ1-1, with D hard to call. V lost 0 bases and J 3 bases, leaving 5 bases between the germline ends. The germline V gene has CDR1 DFQATT and CDR2 SNEGSKA (reference sequence). This CDR3 has 12 residues. CDR3 sequence (DNA): TGCAGTGCTAGAGACACCGACACTGAAGCTTTCTTT. Its protein product is CSARDTDTEAFF.

There are many counts of this clonotype. CDR3 loop: CSASRRGTEAFF. The DNA of the CDR3 is TGCAGTGCTAGCCGCAGGGGGACTGAAGCTTTCTTT. The chain employs TRBV20-1 and TRBJ1-1; 7 bases are shared with TRBD1. The V gene's germline CDR1 is DFQATT and CDR2 SNEGSKA (reference sequence). V shed 3 bases and J 5 bases; nucleotides not matched to a gene: 3. The CDR3 runs to 12 residues.

In its sample, this clonotype was seen a few times. The chain recombines TRBV15 with TRBJ2-7, with a possible D match to TRBD1 (8 bases). V was cut by 6 bases and J by 4 bases, with 16 bases left in between. This CDR3 has 14 residues. Germline-derived CDR1 and CDR2 are LNHNV and YYDKDF (reference sequence). The CDR3: CATRATGEGYEQYV. The CDR3 coding sequence is TGTGCCACCAGGGCGACAGGGGAGGGGTACGAGCAGTACGTC.

The V and J genes are TRBV24-1 and TRBJ2-6, with D unresolved. V shed 5 bases and J shed 7 bases, with 14 bases lying between them. The CDR3 has 15 amino acids. Germline assignment: CDR1 KGHDR and CDR2 SFDVKD. CDR3 bases: TGTGCCACCAGTGCTCCATGGTATCACGCCAACGTCCTGACTTTC. It codes for CATSAPWYHANVLTF.

In this sample, this clonotype turned up many times. This rearrangement joins TRBV6-5 to TRBJ2-3, with TRBD1 matching over 7 bases. The CDR3 loop spans 17 amino acids. The ends lost 0 bases at V and 2 bases at J; junction bases unmatched: 8. Germline V gives CDR1 MNHEY, CDR2 SVGAGI. The CDR3 coding sequence is TGTGCCAGCAGTTACTCCCGTGGACAGGAATTCACAGATACGCAGTATTTT. This translates into CASSYSRGQEFTDTQYF.

This clonotype was seen repeatedly, ten times or more. The chain employs TRBV10-3 and TRBJ2-7; D call uncertain. The length of the CDR3 is 14 residues. Trimming left V 8 bases short and J 4 bases short, with 18 bases between. Germline CDR1 reads ENHRY; CDR2 reads SYGVKD. The DNA of the CDR3 is TGTGCCATCGCAATTGCGGCCCTCAGGTACGAGCAGTACTTC. Its protein is CAIAIAALRYEQYF.

There are many counts of this clonotype. This chain joins TRBV20-1 and TRBJ1-2, with 8 bases matching TRBD1. V shed 3 bases, J shed 4 bases, and the junction held 7 bases outside the gene matches. This CDR3 comprises 14 residues. From germline, CDR1 is DFQATT and CDR2 SNEGSKA (reference sequence). The CDR3 region is CSARGQVDPYGYTF. CDR3 coding DNA: TGCAGTGCTAGGGGACAGGTCGACCCCTATGGCTACACCTTC.

This clonotype was recorded once. This chain connects TRBV20-1 to TRBJ2-5, with 8 positions matching TRBD2. With 2 bases clipped from V and 5 bases from J, the junction kept 4 bases outside the gene matches. The germline gives CDR1 DFQATT, CDR2 SNEGSKA (reference sequence). This CDR3 spans 13 amino acids. In DNA, the CDR3 is TGCAGTGCTAGATTTCCTAGCGGGGAGACCCAGTACTTC. Translating it yields CSARFPSGETQYF.

This clonotype has more than one count but fewer than ten. The CDR3 protein is CASSAGLGSSYNEQFF. In DNA, the CDR3 is TGTGCCAGCAGCGCAGGACTAGGGAGCTCCTACAATGAGCAGTTCTTC. V gene TRBV7-2 combines with J gene TRBJ2-1; TRBD2 matches 7 bases. This CDR3 comprises 16 residues. After removal of 5 bases from V and 0 bases from J, the junction contained 7 bases not matched to a gene. CDR1 and CDR2 (germline): SGHTA, FQGNSA.